The sequence of this T cell receptor beta chain was determined in a study of blood T cell repertoires in COVID-19. At the level of the study: Material from acute and convalescent COVID-19 was sourced from the United States, Italy and Spain.

The germline CDR1 and CDR2 sequences are KGHSH and LQKENI. The CDR3 spans 13 residues. V lost 3 bases, J lost 4 bases, and 8 bases lay in between. In the authors' methods: Amplifying reference gene primers gave estimates of nucleated cell counts. Data came from immunoSEQ multiplex PCR; TCRdb stores just in-frame clones and leaves some out. V and J calls and clone size are those listed in that table; D and trimming were worked out from the DNA. The table lists some 240,000 clones, 82% of them singletons. Concerning this clone itself: The same CDR3 also results from other DNA sequences found in this sample.

The chain links TRBV18 to TRBJ2-3, with D maybe TRBD2 (7 bases). The receptor was derived from a woman aged 55-69 years with active or convalescent COVID-19. The material sequenced was peripheral blood. The CDR3 bases are TGTGCCAGCTCACCGGGGGGGCCAGATACGCAGTATTTT. Its translation is CASSPGGPDTQYF.